The rows below give T cell receptor beta chains drawn from one sample of a study of control samples from healthy donors and cancer patients. Data came from immunoSEQ multiplex PCR; TCRdb stores just in-frame clones and leaves some out. Among just under 100,000 clones, approximately 93% were seen once, and the ten largest hold 8%. The sample consisted of blood. Source of these receptors: a man in his late teens or twenties in good health. CDR3s leave out the opening cysteine and the closing phenylalanine or tryptophan. The D gene is left open where the match is weak.

v_call	d_call	j_call	cdr3_aa
TRBV2	.	TRBJ2-1	ASSPMTGQTVAGWVEYNEQF
TRBV5-6	.	TRBJ1-1	ASSLDRGGTEAF
TRBV5-1	TRBD1	TRBJ1-2	ASSLGGQDGMT
TRBV7-2	TRBD1	TRBJ1-1	ASSLGQGNTEAF
TRBV30	.	TRBJ1-5	AWSRGGAQH
TRBV9	TRBD1	TRBJ2-2	ASSVEGGGTGELF
TRBV4-1	.	TRBJ1-4	ASSRSRTGGYTNEKLF
TRBV10-3	.	TRBJ2-1	AITTNRFRNEQF
TRBV2	.	TRBJ1-2	ASGRMESHYT
TRBV27	TRBD1	TRBJ1-5	ASSPGTGGKQPQH
TRBV18	TRBD1	TRBJ1-5	ASSPLTGIGQPQH
TRBV30	.	TRBJ1-1	AWSVGMNTEAF
TRBV28	.	TRBJ1-1	ASTRVSEAF
TRBV6-2/TRBV6-3	TRBD1	TRBJ2-5	ASSFGTAQETQY
TRBV29-1	.	TRBJ1-1	SVEVNTEAF
TRBV2	.	TRBJ1-1	ASSDWAEAF
TRBV3-1/TRBV3-2	TRBD2	TRBJ2-3	ASSQVFGSGREADTQY
TRBV12-3/TRBV12-4	.	TRBJ1-1	ASSLKRNTEAF
TRBV30	.	TRBJ2-2	AWNQHTGELF
TRBV15	TRBD2	TRBJ2-4	ATSRDSASGGVKLAKNIQY
TRBV6-5	.	TRBJ2-7	ASSQSSYEQY
TRBV5-1	.	TRBJ2-7	ASSWQQGGQY
TRBV5-5	.	TRBJ2-1	ASSLGGRYNEQF
TRBV11-3	.	TRBJ2-3	ASSLHRGSTDTQY
TRBV30	.	TRBJ1-1	AWSPTGLLNTEAF
TRBV21-1	.	TRBJ1-2	ASSKGKGPPPGYT
TRBV9	.	TRBJ2-5	ASSSRLASVRETQY
TRBV5-1	.	TRBJ1-1	ASSLGGSWTEAF
TRBV28	.	TRBJ1-2	ASSRFVSPST
TRBV14	.	TRBJ1-3	ASSQVGPFSGNTIY